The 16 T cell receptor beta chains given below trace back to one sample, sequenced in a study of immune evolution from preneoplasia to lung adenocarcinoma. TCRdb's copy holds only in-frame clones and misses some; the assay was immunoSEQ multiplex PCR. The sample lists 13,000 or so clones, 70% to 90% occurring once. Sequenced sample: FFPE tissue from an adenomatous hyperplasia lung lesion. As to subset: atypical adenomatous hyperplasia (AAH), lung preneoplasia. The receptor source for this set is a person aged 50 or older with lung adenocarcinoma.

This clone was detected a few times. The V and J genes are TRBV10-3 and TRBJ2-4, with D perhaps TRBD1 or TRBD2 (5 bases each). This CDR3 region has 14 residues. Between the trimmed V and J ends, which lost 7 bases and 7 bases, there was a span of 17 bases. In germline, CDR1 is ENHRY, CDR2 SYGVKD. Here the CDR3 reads CAIITSGTANIQYF. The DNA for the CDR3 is TGTGCCATCATTACATCCGGGACCGCTAACATTCAGTACTTC.

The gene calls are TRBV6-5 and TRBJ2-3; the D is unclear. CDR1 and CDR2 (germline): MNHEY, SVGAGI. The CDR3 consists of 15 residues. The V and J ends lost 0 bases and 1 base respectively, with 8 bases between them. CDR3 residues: CASSYSYPGTDTQYF. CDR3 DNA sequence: TGTGCCAGCAGTTACTCTTACCCGGGCACAGATACGCAGTATTTT.

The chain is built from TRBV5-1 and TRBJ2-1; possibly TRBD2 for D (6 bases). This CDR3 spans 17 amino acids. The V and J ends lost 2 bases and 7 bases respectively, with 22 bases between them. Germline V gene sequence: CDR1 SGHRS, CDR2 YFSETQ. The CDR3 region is CASSLSPGRELWNEQFF. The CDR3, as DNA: TGCGCCAGCAGCTTATCCCCCGGCCGGGAGTTGTGGAATGAGCAGTTCTTC.

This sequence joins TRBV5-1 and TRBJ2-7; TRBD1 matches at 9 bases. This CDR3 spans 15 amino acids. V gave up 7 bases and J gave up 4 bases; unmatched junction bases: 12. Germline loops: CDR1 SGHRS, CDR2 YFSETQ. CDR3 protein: CASAGTGKNGYEQYF. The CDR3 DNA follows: TGCGCCAGCGCTGGGACAGGGAAGAATGGTTACGAGCAGTACTTC.

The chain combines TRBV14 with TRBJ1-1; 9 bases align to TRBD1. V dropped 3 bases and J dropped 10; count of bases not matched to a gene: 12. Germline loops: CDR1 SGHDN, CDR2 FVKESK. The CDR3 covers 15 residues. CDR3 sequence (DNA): TGTGCCAGCAGCCACCCGAGGACAGGGGAGACTCGAGCTTTCTTT. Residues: CASSHPRTGETRAFF.

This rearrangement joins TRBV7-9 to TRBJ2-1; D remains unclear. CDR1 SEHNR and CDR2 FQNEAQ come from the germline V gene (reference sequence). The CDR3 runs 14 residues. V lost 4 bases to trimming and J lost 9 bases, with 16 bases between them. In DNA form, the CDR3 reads TGTGCCAGCAGCTCCTTAACTCCCGCCGGTGAGCAGTTCTTC. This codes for CASSSLTPAGEQFF.

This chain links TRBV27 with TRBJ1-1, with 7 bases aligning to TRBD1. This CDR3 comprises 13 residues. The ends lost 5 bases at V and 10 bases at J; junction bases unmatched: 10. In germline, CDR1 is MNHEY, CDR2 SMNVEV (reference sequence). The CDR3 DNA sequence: TGTGCCAGCAGTCCAGGAGGGGGCTTTGGAGCTTTCTTT. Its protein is CASSPGGGFGAFF.

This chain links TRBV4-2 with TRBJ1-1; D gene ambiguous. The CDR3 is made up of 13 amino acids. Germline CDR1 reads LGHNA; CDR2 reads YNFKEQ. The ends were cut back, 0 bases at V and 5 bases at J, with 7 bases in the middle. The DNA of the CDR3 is TGTGCCAGCAGCCAAGATCGCGAGACTGAAGCTTTCTTT. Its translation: CASSQDRETEAFF.

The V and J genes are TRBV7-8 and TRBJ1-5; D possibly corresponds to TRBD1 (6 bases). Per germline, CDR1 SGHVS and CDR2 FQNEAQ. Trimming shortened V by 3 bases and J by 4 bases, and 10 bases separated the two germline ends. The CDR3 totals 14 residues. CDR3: CASSLTGLNQPQHF. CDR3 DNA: TGTGCCAGCAGCTTGACAGGACTAAATCAGCCCCAGCATTTT. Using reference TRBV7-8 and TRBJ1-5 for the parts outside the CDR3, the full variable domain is GAGVSQSPRYKVAKRGQDVALRCDPISGHVSLFWYQQALGQGPEFLTYFQNEAQLDKSGLPSDRFFAERPEGSVSTLKIQRTQQEDSAVYLCASSLTGLNQPQHFGDGTRLSIL.

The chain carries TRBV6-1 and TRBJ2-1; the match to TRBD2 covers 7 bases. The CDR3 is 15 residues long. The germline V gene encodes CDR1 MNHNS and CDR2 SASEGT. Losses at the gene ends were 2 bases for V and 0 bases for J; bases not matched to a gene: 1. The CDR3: CASSELAGSYNEQFF. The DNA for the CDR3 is TGTGCCAGCAGTGAATTAGCGGGCTCCTACAATGAGCAGTTCTTC.

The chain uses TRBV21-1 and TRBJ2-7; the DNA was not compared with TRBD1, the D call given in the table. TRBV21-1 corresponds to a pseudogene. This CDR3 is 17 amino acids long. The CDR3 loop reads CASRDRLRPPFSYEQYF. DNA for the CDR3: TGTGCCAGCAGGGACAGGTTACGTCCGCCTTTCTCCTACGAGCAGTACTTC.

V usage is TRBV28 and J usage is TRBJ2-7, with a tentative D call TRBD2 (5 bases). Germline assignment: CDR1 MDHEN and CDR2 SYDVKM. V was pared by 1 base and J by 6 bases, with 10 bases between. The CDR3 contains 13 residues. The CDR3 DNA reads TGTGCCAGCAGTTTATACCCCGGAGGCGAGCAGTACTTC. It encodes CASSLYPGGEQYF. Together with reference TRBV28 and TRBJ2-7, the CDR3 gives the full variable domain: DVKVTQSSRYLVKRTGEKVFLECVQDMDHENMFWYRQDPGLGLRLIYFSYDVKMKEKGDIPEGYSVSREKKERFSLILESASTNQTSMYLCASSLYPGGEQYFGPGTRLTVT.

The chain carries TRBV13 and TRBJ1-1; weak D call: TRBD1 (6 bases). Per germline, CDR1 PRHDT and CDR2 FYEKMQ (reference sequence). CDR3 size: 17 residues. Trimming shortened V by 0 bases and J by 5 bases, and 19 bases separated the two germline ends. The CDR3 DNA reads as TGTGCCAGCAGCTTAGGGGGGAGCAGGGGCCAAGTAACTGAAGCTTTCTTT. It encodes CASSLGGSRGQVTEAFF. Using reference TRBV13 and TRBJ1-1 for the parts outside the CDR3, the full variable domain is AAGVIQSPRHLIKEKRETATLKCYPIPRHDTVYWYQQGPGQDPQFLISFYEKMQSDKGSIPDRFSAQQFSDYHSELNMSSLELGDSALYFCASSLGGSRGQVTEAFFGQGTRLTVV.

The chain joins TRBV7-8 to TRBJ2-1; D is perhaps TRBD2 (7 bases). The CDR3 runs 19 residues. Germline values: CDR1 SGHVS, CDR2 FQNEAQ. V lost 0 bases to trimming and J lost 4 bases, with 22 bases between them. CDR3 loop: CASSLASLRGGLSYNEQFF. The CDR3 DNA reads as TGTGCCAGCAGCTTAGCTTCCCTCAGAGGGGGACTATCGTACAATGAGCAGTTCTTC.

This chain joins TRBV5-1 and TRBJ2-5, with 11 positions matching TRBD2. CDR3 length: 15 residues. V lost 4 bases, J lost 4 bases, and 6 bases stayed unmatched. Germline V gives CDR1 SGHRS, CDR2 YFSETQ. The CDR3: CASSPPLAGGETQYF. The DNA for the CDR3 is TGCGCCAGCAGCCCCCCGCTAGCGGGAGGAGAGACCCAGTACTTC.

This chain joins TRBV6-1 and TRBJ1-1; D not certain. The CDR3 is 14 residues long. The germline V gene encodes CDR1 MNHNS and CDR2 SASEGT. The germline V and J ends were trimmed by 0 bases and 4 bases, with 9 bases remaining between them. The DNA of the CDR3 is TGTGCCAGCAGTGAAGCGTGGGGTGGCACTGAAGCTTTCTTT. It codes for CASSEAWGGTEAFF.